This passage covers 4 T cell receptor beta chains from one sample sequenced in a study of T cell clonotyping in hematopoietic cell transplantation. Repertoires were generated with immunoSEQ multiplex PCR, while TCRdb's copy carries only in-frame clones and drops some. This sample has 25,000 to 35,000 clones, with roughly 70% found just once. Time point here: recipient sample about 28 days before transplant, after cytoreduction. The sample here was peripheral blood mononuclear cells, taken before stem cell transplant. Source of these receptors: a man aged 45-65 years with myelodysplastic syndrome. Some clones in this sample may be carry-over from other donors' samples.

The chain employs TRBV10-3 and TRBJ1-5; 9 nucleotides match TRBD1. The CDR3 spans 14 residues. Per germline, CDR1 ENHRY and CDR2 SYGVKD. Unmatched junction bases numbered 1, after V lost 4 bases and J lost 3 bases. CDR3 sequence (DNA): TGTGCCATCAGTGGGGACAGGGACAATCAGCCCCAGCATTTT. Its translation is CAISGDRDNQPQHF.

The V gene is TRBV20-1, the J gene TRBJ2-5, with unresolved D. In germline, CDR1 is DFQATT, CDR2 SNEGSKA (reference sequence). The CDR3 has 10 residues. CDR3 residues: CPQLKETQYF. DNA of the CDR3: TGCCCCCAATTAAAAGAGACCCAGTACTTC.

The rearrangement uses TRBV29-1 and TRBJ2-7; 10 bases line up with TRBD1. CDR3 length equals 12 residues. The V and J ends lost 8 bases and 6 bases, in that order; junction bases with no gene match: 7. Germline CDR1 is SQVTM and CDR2 is ANQGSEA. CDR3 nucleotide sequence: TGCAGCACCGGACAGGGGGAGCGCGAGCAGTACTTC. Its protein product is CSTGQGEREQYF.

This chain links TRBV11-2 with TRBJ2-7, with D uncertain. CDR3 length equals 12 residues. Germline V gives CDR1 SGHAT, CDR2 FQNNGV. Trimming removed 5 bases from V and 5 bases from J, with 10 bases in between. The CDR3 spells CASSRLQNEQYF. The CDR3 DNA sequence: TGTGCCAGCAGCCGACTCCAGAACGAGCAGTACTTC.